The 27 T cell receptor beta chains listed next were all sequenced from one sample in a study of T-cell reconstitution after alpha-beta-depleted transplantation in children. Unique molecular identifiers were incorporated during preparation of the TCRbeta library. From the PCR reads, TCRdb called clonotypes with MiXCR, one entry per CDR3 protein. The sample lists over 300,000 distinct CDR3 sequences, 10% occurring once. This material consisted of PBMCs from the stem cell graft donor, taken from the stem cell graft. The receptor source for this set is a human donor who donated a stem cell graft to a child with acute lymphoblastic leukemia.

V is TRBV12-3 or TRBV12-4 and J is TRBJ2-4; 9 positions agree with TRBD1. The ends lost 7 bases at V and 6 bases at J; junction bases unmatched: 7. The CDR3 spans 14 residues. In nucleotides, the CDR3 is TGTGCCAGCACCCGGGACAGGGTCGGAAACATTCAGTACTTC. Translating gives CASTRDRVGNIQYF.

J is TRBJ2-1 and V is TRBV5-4; TRBD1 is a possible D gene (6 bases). This CDR3 has 15 amino acids. The germline CDR1 and CDR2 sequences are SGHNT and YYREEE (reference sequence). Trimming removed 5 bases at V and 5 bases at J, with 17 bases between. CDR3 nucleotides: TGTGCCAGCAGACCGCCAGGGGCGCGTAACAATGAGCAGTTCTTC. This translates into CASRPPGARNNEQFF.

This clonotype was counted many times. This chain connects TRBV5-5 to TRBJ2-7, with 12 bases fitting TRBD2. CDR3 length: 16 amino acids. Germline V gives CDR1 SGHKS, CDR2 YYEKEE (reference sequence). The V segment lost 4 bases and the J segment 0 bases; nucleotides outside the gene matches: 5. As DNA, the CDR3 is TGTGCCAGCAGCACAGGACTAGCGGGGACCTCCTACGAGCAGTACTTC. Its protein is CASSTGLAGTSYEQYF. Based on the CDR3 plus reference TRBV5-5 and TRBJ2-7, the full variable domain is DAGVTQSPTHLIKTRGQQVTLRCSPISGHKSVSWYQQVLGQGPQFIFQYYEKEERGRGNFPDRFSARQFPNYSSELNVNALLLGDSALYLCASSTGLAGTSYEQYFGPGTRLTVT.

This clonotype was picked up a small number of times. The chain has TRBV20-1 and TRBJ1-5; D is possibly TRBD1 (5 bases). V was cut by 5 bases and J by 3 bases, with 11 bases left in between. The germline CDR1 and CDR2 sequences are DFQATT and SNEGSKA (reference sequence). This CDR3 region has 13 residues. As DNA, the CDR3 is TGCAGTGCTCAGGGAGTCGTCAATCAGCCCCAGCATTTT. This sequence encodes CSAQGVVNQPQHF.

This rearrangement joins TRBV5-6 to TRBJ2-1, with 11 nucleotides matching TRBD2. J gave up 8 bases and V 4 bases, and 11 bases lay outside the gene matches. This CDR3 contains 16 residues. The germline CDR1 and CDR2 sequences are SGHDT and YYEEEE. In DNA form, the CDR3 reads TGTGCCAGCAGCCTCCTAGCGGGGGGCTACAATGATGAGCAGTTCTTC. Protein: CASSLLAGGYNDEQFF.

The chain couples TRBV12-3 or TRBV12-4 to TRBJ1-2; the D gene is possibly TRBD1 (6 bases). The germline V and J ends were trimmed by 5 bases and 4 bases, with 14 bases remaining between them. The CDR3 runs 14 residues. In DNA form, the CDR3 reads TGTGCCAGCAGTGAACACGGACAGTCCTATGGCTACACCTTC. Its protein product is CASSEHGQSYGYTF.

The chain uses TRBV3-1 and TRBJ2-7; the D gene is possibly TRBD2 (5 bases). Germline values: CDR1 LGHDT, CDR2 YNNKEL (reference sequence). With 0 bases removed from V and 3 bases from J, the gap between germline ends came to 18 bases. The CDR3 totals 17 residues. The CDR3 DNA reads TGTGCCAGCAGCCAAGATAGATTGCTAGCCGAATTCTACGAGCAGTACTTC. Encoded protein: CASSQDRLLAEFYEQYF.

Written as DNA, the CDR3 is TGTGCCAGCAGCCATTTAACAGCCGGCTACAATGAGCAGTTCTTC. Residues: CASSHLTAGYNEQFF. The chain recombines TRBV3-1 with TRBJ2-1; unclear D gene. V dropped 3 bases and J dropped 3 bases, with 12 bases sitting between them. The length of the CDR3 is 15 residues. Germline CDR1 is LGHDT and CDR2 is YNNKEL (reference sequence).

The chain combines TRBV12-3 or TRBV12-4 with TRBJ2-1; a possible D gene is TRBD2 (6 bases). The CDR3 totals 15 residues. Trimming took off 5 bases at V and 9 bases at J, with 20 bases between the two ends. The CDR3 is CASSPLGTGGAEQFF. The CDR3 region has the DNA TGTGCCAGCAGTCCTCTGGGGACCGGAGGGGCTGAGCAGTTCTTC.

As to this clonotype: The junction departs from the called germline gene at one end, perhaps through a read error. CDR3 region: CASSVEGLAGYNEHFF. The CDR3 nucleotides read TGTGCCAGCAGCGTTGAGGGACTAGCGGGTTACAATGAGCACTTCTTC. The chain recombines TRBV5-4 with TRBJ2-1; 12 nucleotides match TRBD2. The CDR3 is 16 residues long. CDR1 and CDR2 (germline): SGHNT, YYREEE (reference sequence). Looking up the rest from reference TRBV5-4 and TRBJ2-1 gives the full variable domain: ETGVTQSPTHLIKTRGQQVTLRCSSQSGHNTVSWYQQALGQGPQFIFQYYREEENGRGNFPPRFSGLQFPNYSSELNVNALELDDSALYLCASSVEGLAGYNEHFFGPGTRLTVL.

The chain recombines TRBV19 with TRBJ2-1; a weak D match, TRBD2 (7 bases). V was cut by 4 bases and J by 8 bases, with 18 bases left in between. Germline V gene data show CDR1 as LNHDA and CDR2 as SQIVND (reference sequence). This CDR3 spans 15 amino acids. DNA of the CDR3: TGTGCCAGTAGTACGGGGGGCGTCCGGGGGGATGAGCAGTTCTTC. The encoded protein is CASSTGGVRGDEQFF.

The V gene is TRBV10-3, the J gene TRBJ2-1; 8 positions agree with TRBD2. CDR3 length equals 13 residues. With 7 bases clipped from V and 8 bases from J, the junction kept 7 bases outside the gene matches. CDR1 is ENHRY, CDR2 SYGVKD, per germline. Written as DNA, the CDR3 is TGTGCCATCATGACGGGAGGGTCCGATGAGCAGTTCTTC. It specifies CAIMTGGSDEQFF.

This clonotype was seen a few times. V is TRBV24-1 and J is TRBJ2-6, with D possibly being TRBD1 (6 bases). The germline V and J ends were trimmed by 3 bases and 3 bases, with 14 bases remaining between them. The CDR3 runs 17 residues. The germline gives CDR1 KGHDR, CDR2 SFDVKD. CDR3 DNA sequence: TGTGCCACCAGTGATCGGTACAGGGACGATGGGGCCAACGTCCTGACTTTC. This gives the protein CATSDRYRDDGANVLTF.

The J gene is TRBJ2-1, the V gene TRBV10-3; TRBD2 aligns across 9 bases. This CDR3 region has 15 residues. Germline CDR1 and CDR2: ENHRY and SYGVKD. V gave up 6 bases and J gave up 0 bases; unmatched junction bases: 3. The CDR3 loop reads CAIRYSGSSYNEQFF. CDR3 nucleotides: TGTGCCATCAGATATAGCGGGAGCTCCTACAATGAGCAGTTCTTC.

CDR3 sequence reads: CATAPGQGYDWQYF. The CDR3 DNA follows: TGTGCCACCGCCCCGGGACAGGGATATGATTGGCAGTACTTC. V is TRBV27 and J is TRBJ2-7, with 9 nucleotides matching TRBD1. CDR1 and CDR2 from the germline V gene are MNHEY and SMNVEV (reference sequence). Losses at the gene ends were 10 bases for V and 9 bases for J; bases not matched to a gene: 16. The CDR3 is 14 amino acids.

In regard to this clonotype: A much larger clonotype is one base distant, so this may be a read error. The V gene is TRBV28, the J gene TRBJ1-1, with 9 bases fitting TRBD1. The germline V gene has CDR1 MDHEN and CDR2 SYDVKM. The CDR3 has 15 amino acids. The CDR3, as DNA: TGTGCCAGCAGTCCCGGACAGGGGATGAACACTGAATCTTTCTTT. The encoded protein is CASSPGQGMNTESFF.

This clonotype was counted only a few times. The gene calls are TRBV7-2 and TRBJ1-5; tentatively, D is TRBD1 (5 bases). The CDR3 sequence is 15 residues long. Trimming stripped 1 base from V and 6 bases from J, with 13 bases between. CDR1 and CDR2 (germline): SGHTA, FQGNSA. CDR3 nucleotides: TGTGCCAGCAGCTTAGAGTCCCGTGGGGGTCAGCCCCAGCATTTT. The encoded protein is CASSLESRGGQPQHF.

The rearrangement links TRBV12-5 to TRBJ2-6, with D unresolved. This CDR3 comprises 12 residues. The V gene's germline CDR1 is LGHNT and CDR2 FRNRAP. V gave up 7 bases and J gave up 3 bases, with 4 bases separating them. CDR3 nucleotide sequence: TGTGCTAGTGCCTTTGGGGCCAACGTCCTGACTTTC. This encodes CASAFGANVLTF. Drawing the rest from reference TRBV12-5 and TRBJ2-6, the complete variable domain is DARVTQTPRHKVTEMGQEVTMRCQPILGHNTVFWYRQTMMQGLELLAYFRNRAPLDDSGMPKDRFSAEMPDATLATLKIQPSEPRDSAVYFCASAFGANVLTFGAGSRLTVL.

CDR3 sequence (DNA): TGTGCCAGCAGCCCTACGGTTGTAGACGAGCAGTACTTC. Its protein is CASSPTVVDEQYF. The rearrangement uses TRBV7-9 and TRBJ2-7; the D is unclear. Germline values: CDR1 SEHNR, CDR2 FQNEAQ (reference sequence). Trimming cost V 5 bases and J 5 bases, with 13 bases left between them. The CDR3 runs to 13 residues.

V is TRBV12-3 or TRBV12-4 and J is TRBJ2-7, with TRBD1 as a possible D gene (6 bases). Between the trimmed V and J ends, which lost 6 bases and 1 base, there was a span of 13 bases. The CDR3 is 14 amino acids. The CDR3 spells CASRVQGYSYEQYF. In DNA, the CDR3 is TGTGCCAGCAGGGTACAGGGTTATTCCTACGAGCAGTACTTC.

On this clonotype itself: A single base separates this from a much larger clone, so it may be a read error. The chain is built from TRBV27 and TRBJ2-1, with TRBD2 matching 12 bases. The germline gives CDR1 MNHEY, CDR2 SMNVEV (reference sequence). The CDR3 spans 16 residues. DNA for the CDR3: TGTGCCAGCAGTCCCCTGACTAGCGGGAGATACAATGAGCGGTTCTTC. Translating it yields CASSPLTSGRYNERFF.

This clonotype was counted a few times. V is TRBV12-3 or TRBV12-4 and J is TRBJ1-2; D remains unclear. The CDR3 length is 14 residues. V shed 6 bases and J shed 0 bases, with 11 bases lying between them. The CDR3 coding sequence is TGTGCCAGCAGGGGCGGTTTTGCTAACTATGGCTACACCTTC. It is translated as CASRGGFANYGYTF.

This clonotype occurred a few times. The genes are TRBV4-1 and TRBJ2-7, with D tentatively TRBD1 (6 bases). Per germline, CDR1 MGHRA and CDR2 YSYEKL. CDR3 length equals 13 residues. Trimming stripped 5 bases from V and 4 bases from J, with 12 bases between. CDR3 DNA: TGCGCCAGCAGCTCGGTGAGGGGGTACGAGCAGTACTTC. As protein: CASSSVRGYEQYF.

In DNA, the CDR3 is TGCGCCAGCAGCTTGCTCCGGGACGGGGATTCACCCCTCCACTTT. This codes for CASSLLRDGDSPLHF. The chain couples TRBV5-1 to TRBJ1-6, with TRBD1 as a possible D gene (5 bases). Germline-derived CDR1 and CDR2 are SGHRS and YFSETQ. V was trimmed by 1 base and J by 8 bases, leaving 13 bases between them. This CDR3 has 15 residues.

This clonotype came up a few times. The chain joins TRBV3-1 to TRBJ1-2, with D uncertain. Germline lookup yields CDR1 LGHDT and CDR2 YNNKEL (reference sequence). Trimming removed 3 bases at V and 8 bases at J, with 13 bases between. This CDR3 contains 13 residues. CDR3 nucleotide sequence: TGTGCCAGCAGCCATAATTCGGTGTTCGGCTACACCTTC. It translates to CASSHNSVFGYTF.

This clonotype has only a few counts. V and J are TRBV28 and TRBJ2-5, with D maybe TRBD2 (7 bases). Trimming removed 8 bases from V and 5 bases from J, with 18 bases in between. The CDR3 has 14 residues. Per germline, CDR1 MDHEN and CDR2 SYDVKM. The CDR3 spells CASGRRGGSETQYF. As DNA, the CDR3 is TGTGCCAGCGGCCGTAGGGGGGGGAGCGAGACCCAGTACTTC. Complete variable domain (other parts from reference TRBV28 and TRBJ2-5): DVKVTQSSRYLVKRTGEKVFLECVQDMDHENMFWYRQDPGLGLRLIYFSYDVKMKEKGDIPEGYSVSREKKERFSLILESASTNQTSMYLCASGRRGGSETQYFGPGTRLLVL.

This clonotype was recorded a few times. The chain combines TRBV29-1 with TRBJ1-4; no firm D call. This CDR3 has 13 amino acids. Per the germline V gene, CDR1 is SQVTM and CDR2 is ANQGSEA. Trimming removed 7 bases from V and 2 bases from J, with 11 bases in between. Here the CDR3 DNA reads TGCAGCGCCAAGGGTCGGACTAATGAAAAACTGTTTTTT. Translating gives CSAKGRTNEKLFF.